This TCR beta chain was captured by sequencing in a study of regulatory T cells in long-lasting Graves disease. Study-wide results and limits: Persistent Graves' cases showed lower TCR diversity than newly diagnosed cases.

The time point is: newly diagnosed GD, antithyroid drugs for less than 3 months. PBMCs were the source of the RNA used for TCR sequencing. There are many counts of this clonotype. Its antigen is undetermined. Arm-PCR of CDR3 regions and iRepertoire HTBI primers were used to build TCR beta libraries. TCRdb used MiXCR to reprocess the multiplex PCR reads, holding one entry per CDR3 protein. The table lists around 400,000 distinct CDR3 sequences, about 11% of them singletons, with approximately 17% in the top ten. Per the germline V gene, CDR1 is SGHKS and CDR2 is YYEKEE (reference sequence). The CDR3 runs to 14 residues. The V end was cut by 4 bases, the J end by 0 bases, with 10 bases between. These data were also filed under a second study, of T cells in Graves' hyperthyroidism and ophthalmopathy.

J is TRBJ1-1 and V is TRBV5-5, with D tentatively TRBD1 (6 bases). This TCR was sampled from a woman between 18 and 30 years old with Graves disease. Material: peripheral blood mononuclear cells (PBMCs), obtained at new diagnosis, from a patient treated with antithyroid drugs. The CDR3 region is CASSPGHLNTEAFF. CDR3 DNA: TGTGCCAGCAGCCCGGGACATTTGAACACTGAAGCTTTCTTT.